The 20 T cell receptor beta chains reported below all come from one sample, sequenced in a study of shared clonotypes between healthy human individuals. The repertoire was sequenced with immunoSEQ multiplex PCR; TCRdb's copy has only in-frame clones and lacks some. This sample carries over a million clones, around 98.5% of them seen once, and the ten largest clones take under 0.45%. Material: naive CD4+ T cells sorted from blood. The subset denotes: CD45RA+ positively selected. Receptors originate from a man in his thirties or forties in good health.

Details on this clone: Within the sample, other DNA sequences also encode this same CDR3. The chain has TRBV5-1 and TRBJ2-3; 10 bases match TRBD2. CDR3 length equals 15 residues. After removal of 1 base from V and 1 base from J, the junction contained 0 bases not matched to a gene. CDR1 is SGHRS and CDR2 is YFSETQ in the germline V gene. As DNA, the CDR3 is TGCGCCAGCAGCTTGCTAGCGGGGGGCACAGATACGCAGTATTTT. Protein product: CASSLLAGGTDTQYF.

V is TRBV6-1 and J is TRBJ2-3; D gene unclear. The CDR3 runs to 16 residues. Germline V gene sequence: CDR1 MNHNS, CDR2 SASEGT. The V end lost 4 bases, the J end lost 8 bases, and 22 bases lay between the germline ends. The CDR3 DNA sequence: TGTGCCAGCAGTGCTCCCTCCCGCTCGGTCCAAGCTACGCAGTATTTT. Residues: CASSAPSRSVQATQYF.

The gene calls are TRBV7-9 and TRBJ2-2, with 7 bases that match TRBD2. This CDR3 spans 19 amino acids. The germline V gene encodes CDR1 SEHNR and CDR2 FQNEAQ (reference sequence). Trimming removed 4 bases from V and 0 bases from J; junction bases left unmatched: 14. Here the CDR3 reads CASSSYYRVAGANTGELFF. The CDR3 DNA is TGTGCCAGCAGCTCCTACTACCGTGTAGCGGGCGCGAACACCGGGGAGCTGTTTTTT.

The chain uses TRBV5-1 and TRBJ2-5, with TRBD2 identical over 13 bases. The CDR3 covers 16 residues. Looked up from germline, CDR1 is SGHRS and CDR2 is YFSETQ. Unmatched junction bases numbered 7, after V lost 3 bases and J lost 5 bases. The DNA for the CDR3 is TGCGCCAGCAGCTGGAGACTAGCGGGAGGCAGGGAGACCCAGTACTTC. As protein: CASSWRLAGGRETQYF.

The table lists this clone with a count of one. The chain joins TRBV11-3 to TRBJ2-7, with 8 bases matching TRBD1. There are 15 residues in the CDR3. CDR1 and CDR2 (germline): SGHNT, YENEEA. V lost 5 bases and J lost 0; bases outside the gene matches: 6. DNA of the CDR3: TGTGCCAGCAGCCTAAGGACAGGGAGCTCCTACGAGCAGTACTTC. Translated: CASSLRTGSSYEQYF.

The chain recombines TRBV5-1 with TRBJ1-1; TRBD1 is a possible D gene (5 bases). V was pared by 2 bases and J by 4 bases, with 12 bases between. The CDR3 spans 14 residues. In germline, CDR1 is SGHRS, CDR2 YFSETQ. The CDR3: CASSLQVGGTEAFF. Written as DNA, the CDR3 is TGCGCCAGCAGCTTACAGGTCGGGGGCACTGAAGCTTTCTTT.

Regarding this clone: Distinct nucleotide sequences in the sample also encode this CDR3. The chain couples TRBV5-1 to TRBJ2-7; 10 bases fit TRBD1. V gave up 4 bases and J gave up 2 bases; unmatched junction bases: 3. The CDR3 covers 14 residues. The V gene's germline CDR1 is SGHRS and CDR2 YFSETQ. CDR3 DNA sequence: TGCGCCAGCAGCCGGGGACAGGGGACCTACGAGCAGTACTTC. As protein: CASSRGQGTYEQYF.

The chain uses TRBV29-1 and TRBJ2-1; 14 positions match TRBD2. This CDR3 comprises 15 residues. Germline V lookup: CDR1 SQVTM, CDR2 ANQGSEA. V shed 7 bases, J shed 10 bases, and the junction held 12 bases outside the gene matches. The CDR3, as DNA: TGCAGCGCTCGACTAGCGGGAGGGCCATTAGGAGAGCAGTTCTTC. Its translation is CSARLAGGPLGEQFF.

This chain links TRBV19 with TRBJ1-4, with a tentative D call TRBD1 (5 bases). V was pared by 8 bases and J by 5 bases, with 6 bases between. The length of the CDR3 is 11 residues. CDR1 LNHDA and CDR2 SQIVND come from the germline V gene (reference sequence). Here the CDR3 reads CASSGNEKLFF. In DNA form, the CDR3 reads TGTGCCAGTTCAGGGAATGAAAAACTGTTTTTT.

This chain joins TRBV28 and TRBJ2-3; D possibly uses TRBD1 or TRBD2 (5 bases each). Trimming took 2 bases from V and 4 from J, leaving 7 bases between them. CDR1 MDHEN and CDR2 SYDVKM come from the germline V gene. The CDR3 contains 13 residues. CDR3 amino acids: CASSLMGADTQYF. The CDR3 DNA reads TGTGCCAGCAGTTTAATGGGGGCAGATACGCAGTATTTT.

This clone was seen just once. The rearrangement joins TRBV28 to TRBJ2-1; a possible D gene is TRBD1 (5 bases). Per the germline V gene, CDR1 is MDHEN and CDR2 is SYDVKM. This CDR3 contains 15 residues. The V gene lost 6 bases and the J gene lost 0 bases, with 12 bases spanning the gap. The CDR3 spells CASSEQETSYNEQFF. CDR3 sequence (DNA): TGTGCCAGCAGCGAACAGGAAACCTCCTACAATGAGCAGTTCTTC. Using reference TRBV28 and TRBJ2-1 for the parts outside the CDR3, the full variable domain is DVKVTQSSRYLVKRTGEKVFLECVQDMDHENMFWYRQDPGLGLRLIYFSYDVKMKEKGDIPEGYSVSREKKERFSLILESASTNQTSMYLCASSEQETSYNEQFFGPGTRLTVL.

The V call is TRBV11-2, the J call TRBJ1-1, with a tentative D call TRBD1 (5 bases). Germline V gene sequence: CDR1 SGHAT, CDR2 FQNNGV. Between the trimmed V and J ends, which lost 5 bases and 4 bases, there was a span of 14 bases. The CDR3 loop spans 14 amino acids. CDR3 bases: TGTGCCAGCAGCCCAGGCAGGGTATTCACTGAAGCTTTCTTT. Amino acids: CASSPGRVFTEAFF.

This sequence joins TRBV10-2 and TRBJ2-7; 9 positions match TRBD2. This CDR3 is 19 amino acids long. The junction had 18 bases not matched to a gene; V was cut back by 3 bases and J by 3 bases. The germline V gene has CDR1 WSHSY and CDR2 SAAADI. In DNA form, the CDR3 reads TGCGCCAGCAGTGACCGAACCGGGCTAGCGGGACCCACTTTCTACGAGCAGTACTTC. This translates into CASSDRTGLAGPTFYEQYF.

The CDR3 DNA sequence: TGTGCCAGCAGCCTTACAGGGACGCGGATTGGAAACACCATATATTTT. This encodes CASSLTGTRIGNTIYF. V and J are TRBV11-2 and TRBJ1-3, with TRBD1 as a possible D gene (6 bases). The CDR3 loop spans 16 amino acids. CDR1 and CDR2 from the germline V gene are SGHAT and FQNNGV. The germline V and J ends were trimmed by 5 bases and 3 bases, with 17 bases remaining between them. The full variable domain, completed using reference TRBV11-2 and TRBJ1-3, is EAGVAQSPRYKIIEKRQSVAFWCNPISGHATLYWYQQILGQGPKLLIQFQNNGVVDDSQLPKDRFSAERLKGVDSTLKIQPAKLEDSAVYLCASSLTGTRIGNTIYFGEGSWLTVV.

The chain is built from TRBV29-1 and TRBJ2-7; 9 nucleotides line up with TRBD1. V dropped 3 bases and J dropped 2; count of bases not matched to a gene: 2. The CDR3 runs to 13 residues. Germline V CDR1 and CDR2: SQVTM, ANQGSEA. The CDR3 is CSVDGTGTYEQYF. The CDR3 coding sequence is TGCAGCGTTGACGGGACAGGGACCTACGAGCAGTACTTC.

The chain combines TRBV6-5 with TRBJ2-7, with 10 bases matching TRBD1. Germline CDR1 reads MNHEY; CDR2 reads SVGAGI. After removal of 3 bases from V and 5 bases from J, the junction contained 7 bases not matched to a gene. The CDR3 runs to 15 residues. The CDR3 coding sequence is TGTGCCAGCAGTTATCGGGACAGGGGAGTCAACGAGCAGTACTTC. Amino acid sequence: CASSYRDRGVNEQYF.

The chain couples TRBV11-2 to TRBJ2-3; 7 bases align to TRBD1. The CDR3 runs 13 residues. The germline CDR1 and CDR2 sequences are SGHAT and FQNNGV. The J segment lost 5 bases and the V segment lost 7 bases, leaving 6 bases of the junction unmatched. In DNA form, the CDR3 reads TGTGCCAGCACAGACAGGGCAGGAGATACGCAGTATTTT. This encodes CASTDRAGDTQYF.

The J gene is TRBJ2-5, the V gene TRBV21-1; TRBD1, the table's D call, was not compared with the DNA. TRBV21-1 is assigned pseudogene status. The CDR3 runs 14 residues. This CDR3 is CASSIGVLKETQYF. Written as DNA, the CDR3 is TGTGCCAGCAGCATAGGGGTCCTCAAAGAGACCCAGTACTTC.

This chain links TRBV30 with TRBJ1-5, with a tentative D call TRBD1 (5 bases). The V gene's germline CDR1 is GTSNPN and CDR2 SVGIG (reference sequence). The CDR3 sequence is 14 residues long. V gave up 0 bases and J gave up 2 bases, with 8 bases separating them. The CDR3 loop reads CAWSVGQGNQPQHF. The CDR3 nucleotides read TGTGCCTGGAGTGTGGGGCAGGGCAATCAGCCCCAGCATTTT.

CDR3 bases: TGCGCCAGCAGCTCGGGCCCTCAAATCCTTGAAGCTTTCTTT. As protein: CASSSGPQILEAFF. The chain combines TRBV5-1 with TRBJ1-1, with D unclear. Germline loops: CDR1 SGHRS, CDR2 YFSETQ. This CDR3 contains 14 residues. V was trimmed by 3 bases and J by 7 bases, leaving 16 bases between them.